The 32 T cell receptor beta chains in this list originate from one sample, sequenced in a study of T cells after yellow fever vaccination. TCRdb passed the 5' RACE reads through MiXCR, listing each CDR3 protein once. The repertoire consists of 200,000 to 250,000 distinct CDR3 sequences, with 2.5% to 3.5% occurring once and the leading ten covering around 3%. The sequenced sample was CD4+ T cells sorted from PBMCs, obtained 10 days after the yellow fever booster vaccination. Receptor source: a young man who received the YFV17D yellow fever vaccine.

The genes are TRBV5-6 and TRBJ1-2; D gene ambiguous. The CDR3 sequence is 14 residues long. V was cut by 0 bases and J by 4 bases, with 10 bases left in between. Germline CDR1 reads SGHDT; CDR2 reads YYEEEE. CDR3 sequence (DNA): TGTGCCAGCAGCTTGGTGGCGATCGGCTATGGCTACACCTTC. This translates into CASSLVAIGYGYTF.

This clonotype was counted at least ten times. The chain has TRBV5-5 and TRBJ2-3; the D is unclear. V gave up 0 bases and J gave up 3 bases, with 20 bases separating them. The CDR3 is made up of 18 amino acids. In germline, CDR1 is SGHKS, CDR2 YYEKEE (reference sequence). CDR3 in DNA: TGTGCCAGCAGCTTGGGGCTAAGCTGGGGTTATGGGACAGATACGCAGTATTTT. It is translated as CASSLGLSWGYGTDTQYF.

This clonotype was seen more than once but under ten times. This rearrangement joins TRBV7-2 to TRBJ2-5; D gene unclear. This CDR3 comprises 13 residues. The V and J ends lost 2 bases and 0 bases respectively, with 4 bases between them. Germline V gene lookup returns CDR1 SGHTA and CDR2 FQGNSA. The CDR3 region is CASSLFYQETQYF. The CDR3 DNA is TGTGCCAGCAGCTTATTCTACCAAGAGACCCAGTACTTC.

This clonotype showed up many times. The gene calls are TRBV29-1 and TRBJ1-1; D gene uncertain. Deletions cut 5 bases from V and 2 bases from J, with 9 bases between. This CDR3 is 12 amino acids long. The germline V gene encodes CDR1 SQVTM and CDR2 ANQGSEA. CDR3 residues: CSVQTGNTEAFF. The DNA for the CDR3 is TGCAGCGTTCAGACGGGAAACACTGAAGCTTTCTTT. The full variable domain, with the rest looked up from reference TRBV29-1 and TRBJ1-1, is SAVISQKPSRDICQRGTSLTIQCQVDSQVTMMFWYRQQPGQSLTLIATANQGSEATYESGFVIDKFPISRPNLTFSTLTVSNMSPEDSSIYLCSVQTGNTEAFFGQGTRLTVV.

This clonotype occurred many times. The chain joins TRBV5-1 to TRBJ2-1, with a possible D match to TRBD1 (5 bases). Trimming removed 0 bases from V and 2 bases from J, with 6 bases in between. Germline V gene sequence: CDR1 SGHRS, CDR2 YFSETQ. The CDR3 contains 14 residues. CDR3 in amino acids: CASSLEGTYNEQFF. The CDR3 nucleotides read TGCGCCAGCAGCTTGGAGGGGACCTACAATGAGCAGTTCTTC.

This clonotype was observed many times. The chain couples TRBV27 to TRBJ2-7; TRBD2 matches at 7 bases. Germline V gives CDR1 MNHEY, CDR2 SMNVEV (reference sequence). This CDR3 spans 15 amino acids. After removal of 6 bases from V and 2 bases from J, the junction contained 10 bases not matched to a gene. The CDR3 DNA follows: TGTGCCAGCAGCCCGGCAGCGGGGTCAGCCTACGAGCAGTACTTC. Translation gives CASSPAAGSAYEQYF.

This clonotype has a handful of counts. The chain has TRBV21-1 and TRBJ2-1; the D call of TRBD1 is as the table states it, not checked on the DNA. TRBV21-1 counts as a pseudogene. The length of the CDR3 is 17 residues. The CDR3 loop reads CASSKAWDRDSYNEQFF. CDR3 DNA sequence: TGTGCCAGCAGCAAAGCCTGGGACAGGGACTCCTACAATGAGCAGTTCTTC.

This clonotype was seen repeatedly, ten times or more. V and J are TRBV7-2 and TRBJ2-7, with 9 bases fitting TRBD1. The CDR3 loop spans 15 amino acids. Germline V gene lookup returns CDR1 SGHTA and CDR2 FQGNSA. With V trimmed by 2 bases and J by 4 bases, 6 bases remained unmatched. CDR3 region: CASSLTGGSGYEQYF. The CDR3 coding sequence is TGTGCCAGCAGCTTAACAGGGGGCAGTGGATACGAGCAGTACTTC.

This clonotype was seen many times. The chain joins TRBV20-1 to TRBJ2-3; D gene ambiguous. Germline CDR1 is DFQATT and CDR2 is SNEGSKA (reference sequence). Trimming took off 6 bases at V and 2 bases at J, with 12 bases between the two ends. This CDR3 has 13 residues. CDR3 nucleotide sequence: TGCAGTGCCCAGACACAGCACACAGATACGCAGTATTTT. Protein sequence: CSAQTQHTDTQYF.

The V gene is TRBV6-2 or TRBV6-3, the J gene TRBJ2-1; TRBD2 agrees at 7 bases. Trimming at V came to 5 bases and at J to 6 bases, leaving 13 bases not matched to a gene. Germline CDR1 is MNHEY and CDR2 is SVGEGT. The CDR3 is 16 residues long. The CDR3 bases are TGTGCCAGCAGTCAAACGGGACTACCCAAACTCAATGAGCAGTTCTTC. It is translated as CASSQTGLPKLNEQFF.

This clonotype was seen only a few times. The chain uses TRBV6-2 or TRBV6-3 and TRBJ2-7; the D gene is possibly TRBD1 (5 bases). Germline V gene data show CDR1 as MNHEY and CDR2 as SVGEGT. V was pared by 6 bases and J by 0 bases, with 15 bases between. This CDR3 region has 15 residues. The CDR3 coding sequence is TGTGCCAGCAGAATCGACCACCAGGGCTCCTACGAGCAGTACTTC. The encoded protein is CASRIDHQGSYEQYF.

The table lists this clonotype with many counts. The chain joins TRBV5-1 to TRBJ1-2; 7 bases are shared with TRBD1. Germline CDR1 is SGHRS and CDR2 is YFSETQ. The trim removed 3 bases at V and 6 bases at J, leaving 5 bases unmatched. There are 13 residues in the CDR3. CDR3 sequence reads: CASSSTGQDGYTF. The CDR3 region has the DNA TGCGCCAGCAGCTCGACTGGACAGGATGGCTACACCTTC.

This clonotype has a count of ten or more. The chain uses TRBV5-1 and TRBJ2-4; D not certain. The CDR3 spans 14 residues. Trimming removed 5 bases from V and 0 bases from J, with 9 bases in between. CDR1 and CDR2 (germline): SGHRS, YFSETQ. CDR3 residues: CASRSVVAKNIQYF. CDR3 bases: TGCGCCAGCAGAAGCGTTGTAGCCAAAAACATTCAGTACTTC.

This chain joins TRBV7-2 and TRBJ2-5; D may be TRBD2 (7 bases). Trimming took off 5 bases at V and 5 bases at J, with 18 bases between the two ends. The germline V gene encodes CDR1 SGHTA and CDR2 FQGNSA. The CDR3 extends over 15 amino acids. The CDR3 nucleotides are TGTGCCAGCAGCACCCTGGGTTCGGGGGGCGAGACCCAGTACTTC. As protein: CASSTLGSGGETQYF. The whole variable domain, filled in from reference TRBV7-2 and TRBJ2-5, reads GAGVSQSPSNKVTEKGKDVELRCDPISGHTALYWYRQSLGQGLEFLIYFQGNSAPDKSGLPSDRFSAERTGGSVSTLTIQRTQQEDSAVYLCASSTLGSGGETQYFGPGTRLLVL.

This clonotype occurred a few times. CDR3 sequence: CASSQASLNTEAFF. The CDR3 nucleotides are TGCGCCAGCAGCCAAGCGTCTTTGAACACTGAAGCTTTCTTT. The rearrangement uses TRBV4-3 and TRBJ1-1; no definite D call. Per the germline V gene, CDR1 is LGHNA and CDR2 is YSLEER. This CDR3 spans 14 amino acids. The germline V and J ends were trimmed by 1 base and 0 bases, with 6 bases remaining between them.

This clonotype turned up a few times. The chain joins TRBV20-1 to TRBJ2-3; D remains ambiguous. Trimming took off 4 bases at V and 6 bases at J, with 5 bases between the two ends. Germline assignment: CDR1 DFQATT and CDR2 SNEGSKA (reference sequence). This CDR3 comprises 10 residues. As DNA, the CDR3 is TGCAGTGCTAAGACGGATACGCAGTATTTT. It specifies CSAKTDTQYF.

This chain uses TRBV20-1 with TRBJ2-3; no definite D call. Trimming took 2 bases from V and 5 from J, leaving 2 bases between them. Germline V gene sequence: CDR1 DFQATT, CDR2 SNEGSKA (reference sequence). The CDR3 runs 10 residues. This chain's CDR3 is CSARRDTQYF. The CDR3 nucleotides are TGCAGTGCTAGAAGAGATACGCAGTATTTT.

This clonotype was observed many times. The genes are TRBV5-1 and TRBJ1-1, with D unclear. Trimming took off 2 bases at V and 1 base at J, with 9 bases between the two ends. Germline V gene data show CDR1 as SGHRS and CDR2 as YFSETQ. The CDR3 covers 14 residues. The CDR3 region is CASSLGGTNTEAFF. CDR3 DNA sequence: TGCGCCAGCAGCTTAGGAGGTACGAACACTGAAGCTTTCTTT.

This clonotype has more than one count but fewer than ten. V usage is TRBV7-2 and J usage is TRBJ1-1; D ambiguous. Trimming shortened V by 1 base and J by 5 bases, and 11 bases separated the two germline ends. The CDR3 consists of 14 residues. Looked up from germline, CDR1 is SGHTA and CDR2 is FQGNSA. For the CDR3, the DNA is TGTGCCAGCAGCTTAGGGCCCTCCCAAACTGAAGCTTTCTTT. It yields the protein CASSLGPSQTEAFF.

This clonotype was counted only a few times. CDR3 nucleotide sequence: TGTGCCAGCAGCTTAGAAGGGGCGCATGGCTACACCTTC. Its translation: CASSLEGAHGYTF. This rearrangement joins TRBV7-3 to TRBJ1-2, with D possibly TRBD1 on 5 matching bases. V lost 2 bases to trimming and J lost 6 bases, with 10 bases between them. The CDR3 is 13 residues long. Germline-derived CDR1 and CDR2 are SGHTA and FQGTGA.

This clonotype was recorded a few times. This chain uses TRBV6-2 or TRBV6-3 with TRBJ1-5, with D unresolved. This CDR3 has 12 amino acids. With 5 bases removed from V and 4 bases from J, the gap between germline ends came to 6 bases. Germline loops: CDR1 MNHEY, CDR2 SVGEGT. The CDR3, as DNA: TGTGCCAGCAGTAACGCAAATCAGCCCCAGCATTTT. As protein: CASSNANQPQHF.

This clonotype showed up many times. V gene TRBV12-3 or TRBV12-4 combines with J gene TRBJ2-7; D uncertain. The V end was cut by 4 bases, the J end by 0 bases, with 16 bases between. The CDR3 runs 16 residues. The CDR3 DNA follows: TGTGCCAGCAGTTCGATGAGTCTCAGGAGCTCCTACGAGCAGTACTTC. Translating gives CASSSMSLRSSYEQYF.

This clonotype was counted many times. The chain is built from TRBV2 and TRBJ2-7; D might be TRBD1 (5 bases). The germline gives CDR1 SNHLY, CDR2 FYNNEI. V was shortened by 3 bases and J by 10 bases, with 19 bases between the two germline ends. CDR3 length equals 14 residues. The CDR3 protein is CASSEQTLGQPQYV. DNA of the CDR3: TGTGCCAGCAGTGAGCAAACCCTAGGACAACCCCAGTACGTC.

This clonotype was detected ten times or more. The rearrangement uses TRBV5-1 and TRBJ1-2; D gene uncertain. Germline V lookup: CDR1 SGHRS, CDR2 YFSETQ. The CDR3 is 12 amino acids. V dropped 0 bases and J dropped 8 bases, with 8 bases sitting between them. The CDR3 protein is CASSLAGGGYTF. DNA for the CDR3: TGCGCCAGCAGCTTGGCAGGTGGAGGCTACACCTTC.

This clonotype was seen ten or more times. The chain uses TRBV4-1 and TRBJ2-2; no definite D call. The V end lost 1 base, the J end lost 5 bases, and 17 bases lay between the germline ends. CDR1 and CDR2 from the germline V gene are MGHRA and YSYEKL. The CDR3 totals 17 residues. The CDR3 spells CASSQGKLTSRTGELFF. DNA for the CDR3: TGCGCCAGCAGCCAAGGAAAATTGACTTCTAGAACCGGGGAGCTGTTTTTT.

This clonotype has a handful of counts. The chain carries TRBV27 and TRBJ2-1; D is perhaps TRBD1 or TRBD2 (6 bases each). CDR3 length equals 16 residues. With 8 bases removed from V and 2 bases from J, the gap between germline ends came to 19 bases. Germline V lookup: CDR1 MNHEY, CDR2 SMNVEV (reference sequence). CDR3 region: CASCIGGLPPYNEQFF. In DNA form, the CDR3 reads TGTGCCAGCTGCATAGGGGGACTCCCTCCCTACAATGAGCAGTTCTTC.

Many counts were recorded for this clonotype. CDR3 nucleotides: TGTGCCTGGAGCACAGGGAGGGACAATGAGCAGTTCTTC. Amino acid sequence: CAWSTGRDNEQFF. The chain couples TRBV30 to TRBJ2-1; TRBD2 might be the D (7 bases). Between the trimmed V and J ends, which lost 3 bases and 5 bases, there was a span of 11 bases. Germline assignment: CDR1 GTSNPN and CDR2 SVGIG (reference sequence). The CDR3 contains 13 residues. Full variable domain (outside the CDR3, taken from reference TRBV30 and TRBJ2-1): SQTIHQWPATLVQPVGSPLSLECTVEGTSNPNLYWYRQAAGRGLQLLFYSVGIGQISSEVPQNLSASRPQDRQFILSSKKLLLSDSGFYLCAWSTGRDNEQFFGPGTRLTVL.

Many counts were recorded for this clonotype. This chain connects TRBV2 to TRBJ1-2, with 7 bases that match TRBD1. V shed 4 bases and J 4 bases; nucleotides not matched to a gene: 9. The CDR3 length is 15 residues. CDR1 and CDR2 (germline): SNHLY, FYNNEI. Written as DNA, the CDR3 is TGTGCCAGCAGTGGCAGACAGGGTTTAGTCTATGGCTACACCTTC. This encodes CASSGRQGLVYGYTF.

This clonotype was recorded many times. J is TRBJ1-2 and V is TRBV2, with a possible D match to TRBD1 (5 bases). The CDR3 is made up of 11 amino acids. Germline loops: CDR1 SNHLY, CDR2 FYNNEI. V lost 7 bases to trimming and J lost 8 bases, with 11 bases between them. The CDR3 DNA reads TGTGCCAGCACTATCGGGGGGGGCTACACCTTC. Its translation is CASTIGGGYTF.

This clonotype was counted many times. The genes are TRBV7-2 and TRBJ2-7, with D uncertain. This CDR3 comprises 12 residues. Per germline, CDR1 SGHTA and CDR2 FQGNSA. The V gene lost 0 bases and the J gene lost 4 bases, with 4 bases spanning the gap. DNA for the CDR3: TGTGCCAGCAGCTTAGCGCCGTACGAGCAGTACTTC. It specifies CASSLAPYEQYF.

The V call is TRBV12-3 or TRBV12-4, the J call TRBJ1-4; possible D gene TRBD1, 5 bases. The CDR3 has 15 amino acids. V was shortened by 5 bases and J by 7 bases, with 17 bases between the two germline ends. The chain's CDR3 is CASSPRQPIGEKLFF. CDR3 nucleotides: TGTGCCAGCAGTCCGCGACAGCCCATTGGTGAAAAACTGTTTTTT.

This clonotype appeared a few times. The chain recombines TRBV3-1 with TRBJ2-1; D is possibly TRBD1 or TRBD2 (5 bases each). The CDR3 extends over 13 amino acids. V lost 3 bases and J lost 3, with 6 bases in between. Per germline, CDR1 LGHDT and CDR2 YNNKEL (reference sequence). CDR3 DNA sequence: TGTGCCAGCAGCCAGGGGGTCTACAATGAGCAGTTCTTC. Residues: CASSQGVYNEQFF.